The rows below give T cell receptor beta chains drawn from one sample of a study of T cells in Graves' hyperthyroidism and ophthalmopathy. TCRdb reprocessed the multiplex PCR reads with MiXCR, giving one entry per CDR3 protein. The table records just over 550,000 distinct CDR3 sequences, more than 45% of them present only once. Material for sequencing was peripheral blood or thyroid tissue (not recorded which). All receptors derive from a woman younger than 30 with Graves' hyperthyroidism. Each CDR3 is given with its conserved first and last residue. A D gene is named only where the DNA matches it firmly. Only part of the rows carry a size: once, few, many, or a class if the clone is expanded.

>TRBJ2-7|TRBD1|-|TRBV20-1
CSASETRQGMNEQYF
TGCAGTGCTAGTGAGACTCGACAGGGTATGAACGAGCAGTACTTC
>TRBJ2-7|-|-|TRBV2
CASSEASGPYEQYF
TGTGCCAGCAGTGAAGCTAGCGGACCCTACGAGCAGTACTTC
>TRBJ1-5|-|-|TRBV7-3
CASSWGPRDTQYFGPGTRDQPQHF
-
>TRBJ1-1|TRBD1|-|TRBV20-1
CSARKGALSTEAFF
TGCAGTGCTAGAAAGGGGGCGCTGTCCACTGAAGCTTTCTTT
>TRBJ2-7|-|few|TRBV2
CASRTGVYEQYF
TGTGCCAGCAGAACCGGGGTTTACGAGCAGTACTTC
>TRBJ1-1|TRBD1|-|TRBV12-3/TRBV12-4
CASRQPGGTEAFF
TGTGCCAGCAGACAGCCAGGGGGCACTGAAGCTTTCTTT
>TRBJ1-1|-|-|TRBV19
CASSKLQLMNTEAFF
TGTGCCAGTAGTAAACTACAGCTCATGAACACTGAAGCTTTCTTT
>TRBJ1-1|TRBD1|few|TRBV7-6
CASSEDRGREAFF
TGTGCCAGCAGCGAAGACAGGGGGCGTGAAGCTTTCTTT
>TRBJ2-7|-|few|TRBV20-1
CSARDSRYPYEQYF
TGCAGTGCTAGGGACAGTCGGTACCCGTACGAGCAGTACTTC
>TRBJ1-5|-|many|TRBV2
CASSGRGNQPQHF
TGTGCCAGCAGTGGACGGGGCAATCAGCCCCAGCATTTT
>TRBJ2-7|-|once|TRBV11-2
CASSLASGEGGYEQYF
TGTGCCAGCAGCTTAGCTAGTGGTGAGGGTGGGTACGAGCAGTACTTC
>TRBJ1-2|-|many|TRBV19
CASNDWDGYTF
TGTGCCAGTAACGACTGGGATGGCTACACCTTC
>TRBJ1-1|-|-|TRBV18
CASTLTQVNTEAFF
TGTGCCAGCACACTTACGCAGGTGAACACTGAAGCTTTCTTT
>TRBJ1-4|-|few|TRBV7-2
CASSSGAPTNEKLFF
TGTGCCAGCAGCTCGGGGGCCCCAACTAATGAAAAACTGTTTTTT
>TRBJ2-7|-|-|TRBV5-1
CASSLVVNSYEQYF
TGCGCCAGCAGCTTGGTGGTCAACTCCTACGAGCAGTACTTC
>TRBJ1-5|-|few|TRBV2
CASSLSASNQPQHF
TGTGCCAGCAGTTTGTCAGCGAGCAATCAGCCCCAGCATTTT
>TRBJ2-6|-|-|TRBV25-1
CASSLKGAGANVLTF
TGTGCCAGCAGTCTTAAGGGAGCTGGGGCCAACGTCCTGACTTTC
>TRBJ2-5|TRBD2|few|TRBV9
CASSVTSGGSGETQYF
TGTGCCAGCAGCGTCACCTCGGGAGGGAGCGGGGAGACCCAGTACTTC
>TRBJ1-2|TRBD1|-|TRBV25-1
CASSPGQGRDIGGYTF
TGTGCCAGCAGTCCGGGACAGGGGAGGGATATCGGGGGCTACACCTTC
>TRBJ1-5|-|many|TRBV7-8
CASSLSYSNQPQHF
TGTGCCAGCAGTTTGTCCTATAGCAATCAGCCCCAGCATTTT
>TRBJ2-5|-|-|TRBV27
CASSARSPTEQYF
TGTGCCAGCAGTGCGCGATCACCGACAGAGCAGTACTTC
>TRBJ2-7|-|-|TRBV19
CASSITPEGSYEQYF
TGTGCCAGTAGTATTACTCCCGAGGGCTCCTACGAGCAGTACTTC
>TRBJ1-3|-|-|TRBV2
CASSEPGLRTIYF
TGTGCCAGCAGTGAGCCAGGGCTGAGGACCATATATTTT
>TRBJ2-7|TRBD1|-|TRBV19
CASENRDRAYEQYF
TGTGCCAGTGAAAACCGGGACAGAGCCTACGAGCAGTACTTC
>TRBJ2-2|-|few|TRBV9
CASSFGVQGWNTGELFF
TGTGCCAGCAGCTTTGGGGTACAGGGATGGAACACCGGGGAGCTGTTTTTT
>TRBJ1-1|-|-|TRBV25-1
CASFPMNTEAFF
TGTGCCAGCTTCCCGATGAACACTGAAGCTTTCTTT
>TRBJ1-2|-|many|TRBV19
CATSEYGYTF
TGTGCCACCTCGGAGTATGGCTACACCTTC
>TRBJ1-2|-|-|TRBV14
CASSQGQKVDYGYTF
TGTGCCAGCAGCCAAGGCCAGAAAGTGGACTATGGCTACACCTTC
>TRBJ2-3|TRBD2|once|TRBV15
CASAPGLAGLAFTDTQYF
TGTGCCTCCGCTCCAGGACTAGCGGGCCTTGCCTTCACAGATACGCAGTATTTT
>TRBJ1-5|-|-|TRBV2
CASSLGRRASQHF
TGTGCCAGCAGTTTAGGGCGGAGAGCGTCTCAGCATTTT
>TRBJ1-5|-|-|TRBV19
CASSIGLWRISNQPQHF
TGTGCCAGTAGTATAGGTCTCTGGCGGATTAGCAATCAGCCCCAGCATTTT
>TRBJ2-5|TRBD2|-|TRBV11-1
CASNPRGIKETQYF
TGTGCCAGCAACCCGCGGGGGATAAAAGAGACCCAGTACTTC
>TRBJ2-2|-|-|TRBV19
CASSNNGARATGELFF
TGTGCCAGTAGTAATAACGGGGCTAGAGCTACCGGGGAGCTGTTTTTT
>TRBJ1-2|-|-|TRBV9
CASSAEPRGGYTF
TGTGCCAGCAGCGCGGAGCCTCGGGGTGGTTACACCTTC
>TRBJ2-7|-|-|TRBV9
CASSPNREQYF
TGTGCCAGCAGCCCAAACCGAGAGCAGTACTTC
>TRBJ1-3|-|-|TRBV25-1
CASSESGGSGNTIYF
TGTGCCAGCAGTGAATCAGGAGGCTCTGGAAACACCATATATTTT
>TRBJ1-4|TRBD1|-|TRBV20-1
CSAKDRRREELFF
TGCAGTGCTAAGGACAGGAGGAGAGAAGAACTGTTTTTT
>TRBJ1-1|-|-|TRBV11-2
CASSSTPRPNTEAFF
TGTGCCAGCAGCTCTACCCCCCGCCCGAACACTGAAGCTTTCTTT
>TRBJ2-7|-|-|TRBV15
CATSRGFRDASYEQYF
TGTGCCACCAGCAGAGGGTTCCGGGACGCTAGCTACGAGCAGTACTTC
>TRBJ1-6|TRBD1|few|TRBV2
CASSEAGTGISPLHF
TGTGCCAGCAGTGAAGCCGGGACAGGGATTTCACCCCTCCACTTT
>TRBJ2-7|TRBD2|-|TRBV24-1
CAISDLGRHSDNEQYF
TGTGCCATCAGTGATCTCGGGAGGCACAGCGACAACGAGCAGTACTTC
>TRBJ1-2|-|-|TRBV25-1
CALVSYYGYTF
TGTGCCCTAGTGAGTTACTATGGCTACACCTTC
>TRBJ2-7|TRBD1|-|TRBV5-1
CASSAGQGGEQYF
TGCGCCAGCAGCGCGGGACAGGGAGGCGAGCAGTACTTC
>TRBJ2-2|-|many|TRBV24-1
CATSDSGHTGGELFF
TGTGCCACGTCTGATAGCGGACACACCGGCGGGGAGCTGTTTTTT
>TRBJ2-5|TRBD1|-|TRBV24-1
CATGQGEVTQYF
TGTGCCACCGGGCAGGGGGAAGTGACCCAGTACTTC
>TRBJ1-1|-|-|TRBV25-1
CASSFATVAGPPNTEAFF
TGTGCCAGCAGCTTTGCCACGGTAGCCGGGCCTCCGAACACTGAAGCTTTCTTT
>TRBJ1-6|-|many|TRBV7-2
CASSLEGAGSPLHF
TGTGCCAGCAGCTTGGAGGGCGCCGGATCACCCCTCCACTTT
>TRBJ1-5|-|-|TRBV6-4
CASSDRQGFNQPQHF
TGTGCCAGCAGTGATCGGCAGGGATTCAATCAGCCCCAGCATTTT
>TRBJ1-4|-|-|TRBV7-3
CASSLARGREKLFF
TGTGCCAGCAGCTTAGCCCGGGGAAGGGAAAAACTGTTTTTT
>TRBJ2-2|TRBD2|-|TRBV9
CASSPRSGREGGELFF
TGTGCCAGCAGCCCCCGCAGCGGGAGGGAAGGCGGGGAGCTGTTTTTT
>TRBJ1-4|TRBD1|-|TRBV20-1
CSARDSPNEELFF
TGCAGTGCCAGGGACAGCCCAAATGAAGAACTGTTTTTT